This T cell receptor (beta chain) was recorded in a study of cytomegalovirus exposure and HLA in healthy donors. Study background: The study placed 80% to 90% of its approximately 400 genotyped donors in the Caucasian-associated ancestry cluster. Study-wide results and limits: There were several of the most significant clusters that appeared linked to common viral pathogens in a later analysis.

The primer mix had 60 Vbeta and 13 Jbeta primers. The assay was immunoSEQ multiplex PCR, and TCRdb's table has in-frame clones only and misses some. The data show 160,000 or so clones, about 80% seen once. Regarding this clone: No antigen is known for it.

Sequenced sample: PBMCs. The TCR originated in a man in his forties in good health and CMV-seronegative.

CDR3 sequence (DNA): TGTGCCATCAGTGAGTCGCTTGGGGCCCTACTCGACTATGGCTACACCTTC. Amino acids: CAISESLGALLDYGYTF. The chain uses TRBV10-3 and TRBJ1-2, with D possibly TRBD1 on 5 matching bases. Germline V gene lookup returns CDR1 ENHRY and CDR2 SYGVKD. V lost 0 bases and J lost 3, with 17 bases in between. CDR3 length: 17 residues.